The 14 T cell receptor beta chains below were found in one sample sequenced in a study of control samples from healthy donors and cancer patients. Assay used: immunoSEQ multiplex PCR; TCRdb lists only in-frame clones, some missing. The repertoire holds approximately 100,000 clones, with roughly 92% as singletons. Sequences were obtained from blood. The receptors here all came from a human donor in good health. The donor label of this sample is uncertain.

This rearrangement joins TRBV12-3 or TRBV12-4 to TRBJ1-2; 8 bases match TRBD1. V lost 5 bases, J lost 4 bases, and 3 bases stayed unmatched. This CDR3 is 13 amino acids long. The CDR3 reads CASSRTGSYGYTF. The CDR3 DNA is TGTGCCAGCAGTCGGACAGGGTCCTATGGCTACACCTTC.

The rearrangement uses TRBV19 and TRBJ2-2; D ambiguous. The CDR3 has 15 residues. The germline CDR1 and CDR2 sequences are LNHDA and SQIVND (reference sequence). The ends were cut back, 3 bases at V and 6 bases at J, with 14 bases in the middle. This CDR3 reads CASSIRLTLSGELFF. The CDR3 DNA reads TGTGCCAGTAGTATTCGCCTAACATTATCCGGGGAGCTGTTTTTT.

CDR3 nucleotide sequence: TGTGCCAGCAGCGGTGACAGGGTTAACTATGGCTACACCTTC. Translated: CASSGDRVNYGYTF. The chain employs TRBV9 and TRBJ1-2; TRBD1 aligns across 7 bases. The CDR3 is made up of 14 amino acids. Germline values: CDR1 SGDLS, CDR2 YYNGEE. After removal of 3 bases from V and 1 base from J, the junction contained 3 bases not matched to a gene.

This clone was observed a few times. This sequence joins TRBV7-3 and TRBJ2-1; D unresolved. The CDR3 totals 13 residues. The germline V gene has CDR1 SGHTA and CDR2 FQGTGA. Trimming took off 4 bases at V and 4 bases at J, with 8 bases between the two ends. CDR3 nucleotide sequence: TGTGCCAGCAGCTCGCGAGCGTACAATGAGCAGTTCTTC. Translation gives CASSSRAYNEQFF.

The V gene is TRBV6-5, the J gene TRBJ2-5; no reliable D call. There are 14 residues in the CDR3. Germline V lookup: CDR1 MNHEY, CDR2 SVGAGI. The V end was cut by 1 base, the J end by 5 bases, with 11 bases between. DNA of the CDR3: TGTGCCAGCAGTTACTTCCGGACGGAGGAGACCCAGTACTTC. Translating gives CASSYFRTEETQYF.

This chain links TRBV18 with TRBJ1-2, with D unclear. This CDR3 has 12 amino acids. V lost 2 bases and J 5 bases, leaving 6 bases between the germline ends. Germline CDR1 and CDR2: KGHSH and LQKENI. The CDR3 DNA follows: TGTGCCAGCTCACCAGACGGGTATGGCTACACCTTC. Its translation: CASSPDGYGYTF.

The rearrangement uses TRBV10-2 and TRBJ2-1, with 7 nucleotides matching TRBD1. CDR1 and CDR2 (germline): WSHSY, SAAADI. V was clipped by 4 bases and J by 4 bases; unmatched bases: 7. This CDR3 region has 15 residues. CDR3: CASSGDREIYNEQFF. The CDR3 bases are TGCGCCAGCAGTGGTGACAGGGAGATTTACAATGAGCAGTTCTTC.

The chain is built from TRBV5-6 and TRBJ1-1; no firm D call. The CDR3 is 14 residues long. Germline CDR1 SGHDT, CDR2 YYEEEE. Between the trimmed V and J ends, which lost 1 base and 1 base, there was a span of 8 bases. In nucleotides, the CDR3 is TGTGCCAGCAGCTTGTGGGTTCCGAACACTGAAGCTTTCTTT. Residues: CASSLWVPNTEAFF.

J is TRBJ2-5 and V is TRBV3-1 (or the pseudogene TRBV3-2); D ambiguous. This CDR3 contains 15 residues. Per germline, CDR1 LGHDT and CDR2 YNNKEL (reference sequence). Trimming removed 2 bases from V and 3 bases from J, with 13 bases in between. CDR3 in DNA: TGTGCCAGCAGCCAACAGTGGTATTTCGAAGAGACCCAGTACTTC. Its protein product is CASSQQWYFEETQYF.

The V and J genes are TRBV5-1 and TRBJ2-1; the match to TRBD2 covers 14 bases. With V trimmed by 3 bases and J by 0 bases, 5 bases remained unmatched. This CDR3 has 18 residues. Germline CDR1 reads SGHRS; CDR2 reads YFSETQ. The CDR3 coding sequence is TGCGCCAGCAGCTCGGGACTAGCGGGGGTCAGCTCCTACAATGAGCAGTTCTTC. Protein sequence: CASSSGLAGVSSYNEQFF.

The J gene is TRBJ2-2, the V gene TRBV6-5; tentative D call: TRBD2 (7 bases). Germline-derived CDR1 and CDR2 are MNHEY and SVGAGI. This CDR3 contains 14 residues. V lost 9 bases and J lost 1, with 12 bases in between. The CDR3 reads CASNGGLNTGELFF. The CDR3 nucleotides are TGTGCCAGTAACGGGGGGCTGAACACCGGGGAGCTGTTTTTT.

This chain connects TRBV2 to TRBJ2-3; 10 bases fit TRBD2. The CDR3 runs 15 residues. V dropped 4 bases and J dropped 4; count of bases not matched to a gene: 5. Germline CDR1 reads SNHLY; CDR2 reads FYNNEI. The CDR3 nucleotides read TGTGCCAGCAGTGTTACCGGGACTAGCGCAGATACGCAGTATTTT. It is translated as CASSVTGTSADTQYF.

In its sample, this clone ranks as medium-sized. The rearrangement links TRBV4-2 to TRBJ1-5; possibly TRBD1 for D (6 bases). Trimming removed 0 bases from V and 3 bases from J, with 9 bases in between. Germline CDR1 reads LGHNA; CDR2 reads YNFKEQ. This CDR3 comprises 15 residues. The DNA of the CDR3 is TGTGCCAGCAGCCAAGAAAGGACAGTCAATCAGCCCCAGCATTTT. Its protein product is CASSQERTVNQPQHF.

The chain uses TRBV19 and TRBJ1-5; 8 positions agree with TRBD1. There are 15 residues in the CDR3. Germline CDR1 is LNHDA and CDR2 is SQIVND (reference sequence). The ends lost 7 bases at V and 6 bases at J; junction bases unmatched: 11. The CDR3 loop reads CASTPDRVGSQPQHF. DNA for the CDR3: TGTGCCAGTACACCGGACAGGGTCGGGAGTCAGCCCCAGCATTTT.